Shown below are 5 T cell receptor beta chains from a single sample sequenced in a study of cytomegalovirus exposure and HLA in healthy donors. The PCR was carried out with 60 Vbeta primers and 13 Jbeta primers. Profiled with immunoSEQ multiplex PCR; TCRdb holds only in-frame clones, not every one. Here the sample spans 120,000 or so clones, 55% to 75% being singletons. Sequencing input: PBMCs. These receptors were obtained from a young man in good health and CMV-seropositive.

In this sample, this clone turned up a few times. V and J are TRBV5-1 and TRBJ2-3; D remains unclear. The CDR3 spans 15 residues. V was pared by 2 bases and J by 4 bases, with 14 bases between. Per germline, CDR1 SGHRS and CDR2 YFSETQ. This CDR3 is CASSFGFGRSDTQYF. DNA of the CDR3: TGCGCCAGCAGCTTTGGTTTCGGCAGGTCAGATACGCAGTATTTT.

This clone showed up just a few times. The rearrangement joins TRBV4-1 to TRBJ2-5, with 7 bases identical to TRBD1. The V segment lost 4 bases and the J segment 3 bases; nucleotides outside the gene matches: 8. This CDR3 region has 15 residues. Germline V gene sequence: CDR1 MGHRA, CDR2 YSYEKL. The chain's CDR3 is CASSPLAGGEETQYF. CDR3 nucleotides: TGCGCCAGCAGCCCCCTGGCAGGGGGTGAAGAGACCCAGTACTTC.

For the CDR3, the DNA is TGCGCCAGCAGCTTTCAGGGGTACGGCACTGAAGCTTTCTTT. It yields the protein CASSFQGYGTEAFF. The chain recombines TRBV5-1 with TRBJ1-1, with D tentatively TRBD1 (6 bases). Germline CDR1 is SGHRS and CDR2 is YFSETQ. V lost 2 bases and J 4 bases, leaving 12 bases between the germline ends. This CDR3 has 14 amino acids.

V is TRBV21-1 and J is TRBJ2-7; the table's D call of TRBD2 was not tested on the DNA. TRBV21-1 is a pseudogene locus. The length of the CDR3 is 15 residues. The CDR3 sequence is CARGLAGAWPYEQYF. The CDR3 DNA follows: TGTGCCAGAGGACTAGCGGGAGCGTGGCCTTACGAGCAGTACTTC.

This clone appeared a few times. The chain is built from TRBV19 and TRBJ2-1, with a weak D call TRBD2 (6 bases). Trimming pared 6 bases from V and 3 bases from J, leaving 18 bases between. CDR1 LNHDA and CDR2 SQIVND come from the germline V gene (reference sequence). The CDR3 spans 16 residues. The CDR3: CASSLSSAVVYNEQFF. Written as DNA, the CDR3 is TGTGCCAGTAGCCTATCTAGCGCCGTGGTCTACAATGAGCAGTTCTTC.